This T cell receptor (beta chain) was obtained from a study of STAT5B mutations in CD4+ large granular lymphocyte leukemia. Findings of the study overall: Without putative leukemic clones, patient CD4-sorted repertoires remained more clonal than healthy CD4+ repertoires.

About this clone: What it binds is not known.

Authors' data handling: Lowest detectable productive clonotype frequency was 2.59 x 10-5. Using immunoSEQ multiplex PCR, the repertoire was profiled, and TCRdb retains in-frame clones only, with some absent. The DNA was the basis for D and trimming; V, J and clone size are from that table. The repertoire includes about 30,000 clones, around 82% of them detected once, and roughly 2% sits in the top ten. The V gene end was trimmed by 3 bases and the J gene end by 5 bases; junction bases not matched to a gene: 6. This CDR3 contains 16 residues. Germline values: CDR1 MNHNS, CDR2 SASEGT. V is TRBV6-1 and J is TRBJ2-7; 14 nucleotides agree with TRBD2. The clonotype comes from a human donor in good health. The sequencing input was CD4+ T cells from blood buffy coats. CDR3 sequence: CASSERTSGRLDEQYF. The CDR3, as DNA: TGTGCCAGCAGTGAGCGGACTAGCGGGAGGCTCGACGAGCAGTACTTC.